This T cell receptor beta chain originates from a study of T-cell memory formation after mild COVID-19. Study overall: TCR clusters showed largely donor specificity.

CDR1 is SGHDT, CDR2 YYEEEE, per germline. The CDR3 sequence is 11 residues long. The V end was cut by 1 base, the J end by 10 bases, with 6 bases between. The study, taken as a whole, reports: Clones which contracted sat mainly in CM and EM if CD4+, and in EMRA if CD8+. Clones that shrank (day 15 to 85) were balanced CD4/CD8, whereas later expanders leaned CD4+.

Via MiXCR, TCRdb re-called the 5' RACE reads, giving one row per CDR3 protein. The sample has around 90,000 distinct CDR3 sequences; about 13% are singletons. Note on this clonotype: The antigen is not known.

V gene TRBV5-6 combines with J gene TRBJ2-1; perhaps TRBD2 as D (6 bases). The receptor was derived from an adult woman who had mild COVID-19 (a few samples of this study predate the infection). Cell type and time point are not known. Source material: PBMCs or a T cell subset sorted from them (not recorded which). The CDR3 DNA is TGTGCCAGCAGCTTGACTAGCGAGCAGTTCTTC. Protein product: CASSLTSEQFF.